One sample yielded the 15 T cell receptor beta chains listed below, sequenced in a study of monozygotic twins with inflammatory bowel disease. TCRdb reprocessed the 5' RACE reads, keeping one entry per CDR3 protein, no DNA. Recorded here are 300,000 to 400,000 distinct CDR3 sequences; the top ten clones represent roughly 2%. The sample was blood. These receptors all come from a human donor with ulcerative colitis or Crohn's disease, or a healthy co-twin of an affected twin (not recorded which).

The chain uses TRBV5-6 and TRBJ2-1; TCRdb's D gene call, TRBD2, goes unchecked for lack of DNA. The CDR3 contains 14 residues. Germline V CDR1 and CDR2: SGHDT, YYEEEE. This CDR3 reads CASSRSGGADEQFF.

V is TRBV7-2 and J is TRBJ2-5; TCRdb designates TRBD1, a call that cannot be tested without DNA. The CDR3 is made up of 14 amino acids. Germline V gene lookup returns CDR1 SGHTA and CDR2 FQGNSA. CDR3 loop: CASSLMQGLYPQYF.

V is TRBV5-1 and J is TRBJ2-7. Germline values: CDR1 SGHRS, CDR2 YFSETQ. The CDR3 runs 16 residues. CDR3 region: CASSLVQGSGSYEQYF.

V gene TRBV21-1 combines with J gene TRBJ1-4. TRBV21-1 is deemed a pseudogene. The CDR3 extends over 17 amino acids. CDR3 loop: CASSKGRYPSTNEKLFF.

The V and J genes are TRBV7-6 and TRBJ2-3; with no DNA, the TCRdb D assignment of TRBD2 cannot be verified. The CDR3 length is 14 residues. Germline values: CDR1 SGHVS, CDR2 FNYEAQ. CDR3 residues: CASSSEGPTDTQYF.

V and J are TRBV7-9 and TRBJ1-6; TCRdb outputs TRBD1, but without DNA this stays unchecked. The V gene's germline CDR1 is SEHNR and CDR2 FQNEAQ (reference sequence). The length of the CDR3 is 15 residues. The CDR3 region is CASSPQGTYNSPLHF.

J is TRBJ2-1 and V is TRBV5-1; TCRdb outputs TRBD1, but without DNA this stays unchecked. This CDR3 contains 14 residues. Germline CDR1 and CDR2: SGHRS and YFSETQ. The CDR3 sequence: CASSLTRGSNEQFF. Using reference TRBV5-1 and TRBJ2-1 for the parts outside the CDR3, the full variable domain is KAGVTQTPRYLIKTRGQQVTLSCSPISGHRSVSWYQQTPGQGLQFLFEYFSETQRNKGNFPGRFSGRQFSNSRSEMNVSTLELGDSALYLCASSLTRGSNEQFFGPGTRLTVL.

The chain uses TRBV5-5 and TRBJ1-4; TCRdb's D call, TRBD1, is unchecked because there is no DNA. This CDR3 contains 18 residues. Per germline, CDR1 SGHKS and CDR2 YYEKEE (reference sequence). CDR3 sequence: CASSLTPGQGVTNEKLFF.

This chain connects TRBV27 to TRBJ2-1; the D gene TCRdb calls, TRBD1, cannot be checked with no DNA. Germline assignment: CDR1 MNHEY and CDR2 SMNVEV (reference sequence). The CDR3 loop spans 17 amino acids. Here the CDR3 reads CASTAALGTPDYNEQFF.

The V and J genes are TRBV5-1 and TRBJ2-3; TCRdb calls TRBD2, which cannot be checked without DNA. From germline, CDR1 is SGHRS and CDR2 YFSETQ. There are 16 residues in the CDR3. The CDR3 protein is CASSLGGSTSTDTQYF.

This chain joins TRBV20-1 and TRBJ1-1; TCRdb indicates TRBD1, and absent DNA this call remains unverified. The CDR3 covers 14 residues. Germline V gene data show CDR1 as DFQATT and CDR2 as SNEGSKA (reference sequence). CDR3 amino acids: CSAGTGQGYTEAFF.

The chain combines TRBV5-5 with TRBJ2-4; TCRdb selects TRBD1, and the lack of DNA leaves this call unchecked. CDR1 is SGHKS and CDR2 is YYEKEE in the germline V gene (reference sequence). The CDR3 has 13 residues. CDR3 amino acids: CASTRQGSNIQYF.

The CDR3: CASSLEGWGTDTQYF. The rearrangement links TRBV5-1 to TRBJ2-3; TCRdb's D call, TRBD2, is unchecked because there is no DNA. There are 15 residues in the CDR3. Per the germline V gene, CDR1 is SGHRS and CDR2 is YFSETQ.

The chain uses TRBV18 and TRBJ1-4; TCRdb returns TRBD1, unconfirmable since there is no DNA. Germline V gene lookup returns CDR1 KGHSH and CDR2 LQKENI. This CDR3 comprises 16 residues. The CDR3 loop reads CASSRGQPATNEKLFF.

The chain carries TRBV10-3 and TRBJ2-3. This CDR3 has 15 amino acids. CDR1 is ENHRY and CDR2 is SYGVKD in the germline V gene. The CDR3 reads CAISESVSKADTQYF.